Here is one T cell receptor (beta chain) with its context. Its cognate antigen has yet to be identified. Base qualities are not recorded, but no much larger clone differs from it by a single base. This record comes from a study of PD-1 blockade in classical Hodgkin lymphoma (dated by TCRdb to the early 2020s). Regarding the research as a whole: Nivolumab dosing was 3 mg/kg intravenously every 2 weeks, continuing until either disease progression or unacceptable toxicity. The study used CyTOF and TCR beta sequencing to define a peripheral blood immune signature of response to PD-1 blockade in classical Hodgkin lymphoma. What the work shows at the level of the full study, not this receptor alone: Baseline diversity similar to that of newly diagnosed patients was observed in trial patients achieving complete response, whereas significantly lower diversity was observed in partial responders and progressors. Baseline TCR diversity was reported as lower in newly diagnosed patients than in healthy donors, and lower still in relapsed/refractory patients. Diversity was lower in patients who began nivolumab less than 1 year after ASCT, so these patients were left out of later analyses to avoid confounding by immune reconstitution. A significant rise by C4D1 was seen in CD4+ but not CD8+ TCR diversity (p=0.0027 vs p=0.16), with the rise being most apparent in complete responders (p=0.02). Only a single clinical trial cohort was studied, and what caused the repertoire differences, possibly disease activity or prior therapy, remained undefined.

The Qiagen DNeasy kit was used to extract genomic DNA from unsorted PBMCs and from the negatively selected CD4+ and CD8+ fractions. Using primers that anneal to V and J segments, immunoSEQ multiplex PCR amplified the TCR beta CDR3 regions. Amplification bias was minimized using a synthetic immune receptor repertoire, and residual bias was removed computationally after sequencing. On the authors' methods: Repertoire diversity was quantified as the Shannon entropy index using custom Python scripts. The unsorted, CD4+ and CD8+ repertoires were each analyzed separately, with the exception of combined analyses, where CD4+ and CD8+ sequences were merged in silico. A clone counted as expanded when the clone's frequency after treatment rose at least 2-fold relative to C1D1, and clones undetected at baseline were given a pseudocount of 0.5. Singleton clones were defined as clones with 0 or 1 copy at C1D1, and non-singleton clones were defined as clones with 2 or more copies. By matching protein sequences in sorted samples from the same patient, clones expanded in unsorted samples were annotated as CD4+, CD8+ or unknown. Wilcoxon tests on paired samples were used to test changes in diversity from C1D1 to C4D1. Held by TCRdb, this immuneACCESS table contains in-frame sequences only and omits some clones. Under half of the omission traces to an unresolved V gene where checked; the cause of the rest is unknown. For V, J and clone size, that table is used; D and trimming come from the DNA. The sample records roughly 10,000 clones, 60% to 85% of which are singletons. The biggest ten clones account for about 26% of the sample.

The CDR3 starts with the cysteine, ends with the phenylalanine, and has 16 residues. Just the 48-base CDR3 DNA is kept, in frame starting at base 1. V and J are trimmed by 5 bases and 4 bases, and the gene matches miss 6 bases of the junction. The germline V gene (reference sequence) yields SEHNR for CDR1 and FQNEAQ for CDR2. The time point label here, explained by the study, means: cycle 1 day 1 (C1D1), immediately before nivolumab initiation. Every trial patient had relapsed after autologous stem cell transplantation, and cohorts A, B and C differed in prior brentuximab vedotin exposure. The trial cohort included 55 to 65 patients with relapsed/refractory classical Hodgkin lymphoma, and each patient had a best overall response of complete response, partial response or progressive disease. Trial patients were treated with single-agent nivolumab in the multi-cohort phase II CheckMate 205 trial. Best overall response was determined by an independent review committee according to the 2007 International Working Group response criteria. Trial PBMCs were obtained immediately prior to nivolumab initiation (C1D1) and on therapy at cycle 2 day 1 and cycle 4 day 1. Peripheral blood was collected in 8 mL Vacutainer Cell Preparation Tubes, from which PBMCs were isolated by centrifugation and then cryopreserved.

The starting material was peripheral blood mononuclear cells (PBMCs), obtained at baseline. The receptor chain draws on TRBV7-9 and TRBJ2-1; 12 junctional bases match TRBD2. The receptor's source is a human donor with classical Hodgkin lymphoma. The DNA reads as follows: TGTGCCAGCAGCCCGAGGACTAGCGGGAAATACAATGAGCAGTTCTTC. It encodes CASSPRTSGKYNEQFF.